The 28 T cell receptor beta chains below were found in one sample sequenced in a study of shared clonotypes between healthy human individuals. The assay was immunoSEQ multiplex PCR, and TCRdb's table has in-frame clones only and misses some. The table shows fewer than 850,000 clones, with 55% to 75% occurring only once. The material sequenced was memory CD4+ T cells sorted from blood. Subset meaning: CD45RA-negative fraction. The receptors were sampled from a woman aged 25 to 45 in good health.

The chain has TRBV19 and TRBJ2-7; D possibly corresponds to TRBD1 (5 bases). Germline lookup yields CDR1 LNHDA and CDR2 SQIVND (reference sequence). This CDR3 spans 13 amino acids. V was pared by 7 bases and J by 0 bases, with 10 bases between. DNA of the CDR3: TGTGCCAGTAAGGCCAGGGACTCCTACGAGCAGTACTTC. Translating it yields CASKARDSYEQYF.

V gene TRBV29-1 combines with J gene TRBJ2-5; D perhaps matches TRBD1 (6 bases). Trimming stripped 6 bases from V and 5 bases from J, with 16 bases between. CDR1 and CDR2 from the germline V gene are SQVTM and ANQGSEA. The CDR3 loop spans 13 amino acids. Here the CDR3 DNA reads TGCAGCGTAGAGGCAGGGGAATGGGAGACCCAGTACTTC. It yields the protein CSVEAGEWETQYF.

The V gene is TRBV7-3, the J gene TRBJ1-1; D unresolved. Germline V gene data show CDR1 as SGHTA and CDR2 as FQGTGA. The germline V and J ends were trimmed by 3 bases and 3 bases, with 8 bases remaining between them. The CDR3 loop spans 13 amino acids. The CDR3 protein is CASSFYMDTEAFF. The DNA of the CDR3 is TGTGCCAGCAGCTTTTACATGGACACTGAAGCTTTCTTT. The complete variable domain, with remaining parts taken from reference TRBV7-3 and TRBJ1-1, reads GAGVSQTPSNKVTEKGKYVELRCDPISGHTALYWYRQSLGQGPEFLIYFQGTGAADDSGLPNDRFFAVRPEGSVSTLKIQRTERGDSAVYLCASSFYMDTEAFFGQGTRLTVV.

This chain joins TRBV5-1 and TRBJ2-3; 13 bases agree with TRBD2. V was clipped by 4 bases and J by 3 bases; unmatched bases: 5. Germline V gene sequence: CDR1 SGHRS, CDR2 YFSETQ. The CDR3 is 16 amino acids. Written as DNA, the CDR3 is TGCGCCAGCAGCCGAAAACTAGCGGGAGGGACAGATACGCAGTATTTT. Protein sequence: CASSRKLAGGTDTQYF.

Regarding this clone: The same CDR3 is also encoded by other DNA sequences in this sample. In DNA, the CDR3 is TGTGCCAGCAGCATTGGACAGCCTAACTCTGGAAACACCATATATTTT. Amino acids: CASSIGQPNSGNTIYF. The rearrangement uses TRBV7-9 and TRBJ1-3, with D possibly TRBD1 on 6 matching bases. With 5 bases removed from V and 0 bases from J, the gap between germline ends came to 14 bases. The CDR3 has 16 residues. Germline values: CDR1 SEHNR, CDR2 FQNEAQ (reference sequence).

The CDR3, as DNA: TGCGCCAGCATGTGGGGACAATCCTACAATGAGCAGTTCTTC. This gives the protein CASMWGQSYNEQFF. The chain links TRBV5-1 to TRBJ2-1, with D possibly TRBD1 on 6 matching bases. The length of the CDR3 is 14 residues. Germline loops: CDR1 SGHRS, CDR2 YFSETQ. V was clipped by 6 bases and J by 1 base, with 11 bases between them.

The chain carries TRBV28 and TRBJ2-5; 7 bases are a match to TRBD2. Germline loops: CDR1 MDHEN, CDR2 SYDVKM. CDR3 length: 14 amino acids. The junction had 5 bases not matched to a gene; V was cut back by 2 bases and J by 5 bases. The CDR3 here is CASSLISGRETQYF. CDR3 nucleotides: TGTGCCAGCAGTTTAATATCCGGGAGGGAGACCCAGTACTTC.

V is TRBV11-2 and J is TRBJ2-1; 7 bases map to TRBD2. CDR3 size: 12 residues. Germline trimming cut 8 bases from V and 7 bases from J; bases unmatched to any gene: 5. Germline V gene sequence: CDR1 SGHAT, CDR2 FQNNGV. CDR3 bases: TGTGCCAGCGGGCGGACTAGGAATGAGCAGTTCTTC. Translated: CASGRTRNEQFF.

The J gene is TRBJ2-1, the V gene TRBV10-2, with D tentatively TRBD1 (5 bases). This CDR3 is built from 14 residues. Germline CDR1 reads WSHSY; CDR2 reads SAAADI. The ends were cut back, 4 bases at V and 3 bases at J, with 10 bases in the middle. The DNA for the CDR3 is TGCGCCAGCAGTGGGTGGCAGGGCTACAATGAGCAGTTCTTC. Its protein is CASSGWQGYNEQFF.

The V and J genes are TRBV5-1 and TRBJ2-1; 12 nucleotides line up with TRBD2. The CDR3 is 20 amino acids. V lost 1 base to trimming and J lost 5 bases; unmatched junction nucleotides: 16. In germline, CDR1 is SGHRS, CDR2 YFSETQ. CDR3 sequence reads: CASSLPDLTSGSTVDNEQFF. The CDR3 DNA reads TGCGCCAGCAGCTTGCCAGACCTGACTAGCGGGAGCACGGTGGACAATGAGCAGTTCTTC.

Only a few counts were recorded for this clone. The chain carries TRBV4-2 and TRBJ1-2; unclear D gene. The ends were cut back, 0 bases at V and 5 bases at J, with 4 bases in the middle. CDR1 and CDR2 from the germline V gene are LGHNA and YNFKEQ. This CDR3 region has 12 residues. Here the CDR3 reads CASSQDRYGYTF. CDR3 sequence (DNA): TGTGCCAGCAGCCAAGATCGGTATGGCTACACCTTC.

In DNA, the CDR3 is TGTGCCAGTAGGGAGAGGGGACTAGCGGGAGTTGGGTTTTACGATGAGCAGTTCTTC. Translation: CASRERGLAGVGFYDEQFF. This chain links TRBV19 with TRBJ2-1, with 14 nucleotides matching TRBD2. Germline V gene sequence: CDR1 LNHDA, CDR2 SQIVND (reference sequence). The CDR3 is 19 residues long. After removal of 6 bases from V and 8 bases from J, the junction contained 18 bases not matched to a gene.

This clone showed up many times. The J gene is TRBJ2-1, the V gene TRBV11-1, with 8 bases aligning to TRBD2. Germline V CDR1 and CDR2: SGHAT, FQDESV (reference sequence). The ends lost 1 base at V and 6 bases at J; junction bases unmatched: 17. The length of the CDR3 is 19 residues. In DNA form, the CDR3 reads TGTGCCAGCAGCTTAGATACGGCTAGCGGGCTTCCCCAACGCAATGAGCAGTTCTTC. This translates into CASSLDTASGLPQRNEQFF.

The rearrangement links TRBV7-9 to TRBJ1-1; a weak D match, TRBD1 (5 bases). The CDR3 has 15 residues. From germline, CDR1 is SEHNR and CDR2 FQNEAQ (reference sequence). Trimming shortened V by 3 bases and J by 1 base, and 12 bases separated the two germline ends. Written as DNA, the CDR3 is TGTGCCAGCAGCTTGGTTGAGGGGCGGAACACTGAAGCTTTCTTT. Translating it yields CASSLVEGRNTEAFF.

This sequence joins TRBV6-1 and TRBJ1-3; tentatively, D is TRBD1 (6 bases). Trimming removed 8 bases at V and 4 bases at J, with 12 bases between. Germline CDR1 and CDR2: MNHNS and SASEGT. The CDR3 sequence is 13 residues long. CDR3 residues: CASHPGDGNTIYF. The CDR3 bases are TGTGCCAGCCATCCAGGGGACGGAAACACCATATATTTT.

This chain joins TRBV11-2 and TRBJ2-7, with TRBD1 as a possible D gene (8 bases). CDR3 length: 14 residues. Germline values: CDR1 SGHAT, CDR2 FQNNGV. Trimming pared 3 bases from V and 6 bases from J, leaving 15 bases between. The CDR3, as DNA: TGTGCCAGCAGCTTGACAGGGGACTACGGCGAGCAGTACTTC. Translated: CASSLTGDYGEQYF.

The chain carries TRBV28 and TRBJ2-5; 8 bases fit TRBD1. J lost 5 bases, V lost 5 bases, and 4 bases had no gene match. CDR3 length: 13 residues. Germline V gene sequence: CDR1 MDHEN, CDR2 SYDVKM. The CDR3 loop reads CASSGWTGETQYF. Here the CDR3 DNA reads TGTGCCAGCAGTGGGTGGACAGGGGAGACCCAGTACTTC.

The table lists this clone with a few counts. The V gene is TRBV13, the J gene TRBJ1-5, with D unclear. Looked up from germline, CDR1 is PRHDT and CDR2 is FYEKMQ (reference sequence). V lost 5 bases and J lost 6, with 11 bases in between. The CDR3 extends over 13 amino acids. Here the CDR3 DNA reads TGTGCCAGCAGCATATTAGGGTTTCAGCCCCAGCATTTT. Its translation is CASSILGFQPQHF.

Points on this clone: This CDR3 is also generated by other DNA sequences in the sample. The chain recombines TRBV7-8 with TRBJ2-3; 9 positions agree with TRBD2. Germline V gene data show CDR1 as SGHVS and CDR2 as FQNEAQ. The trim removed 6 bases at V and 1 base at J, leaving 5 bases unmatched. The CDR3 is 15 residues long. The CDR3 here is CASSLAGSGTDTQYF. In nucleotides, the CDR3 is TGTGCCAGCAGTCTAGCGGGGTCTGGCACAGATACGCAGTATTTT. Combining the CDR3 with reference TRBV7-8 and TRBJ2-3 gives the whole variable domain GAGVSQSPRYKVAKRGQDVALRCDPISGHVSLFWYQQALGQGPEFLTYFQNEAQLDKSGLPSDRFFAERPEGSVSTLKIQRTQQEDSAVYLCASSLAGSGTDTQYFGPGTRLTVL.

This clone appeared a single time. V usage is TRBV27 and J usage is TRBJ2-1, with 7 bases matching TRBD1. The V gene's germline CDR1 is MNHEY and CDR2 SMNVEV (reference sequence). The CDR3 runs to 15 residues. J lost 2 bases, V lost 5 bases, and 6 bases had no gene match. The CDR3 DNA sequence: TGTGCCAGCAGTCGCCGACAGGGACCCTACAATGAGCAGTTCTTC. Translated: CASSRRQGPYNEQFF.

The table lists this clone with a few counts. CDR3 sequence reads: CASSAPSLAKNIQYF. The CDR3 bases are TGTGCCAGCAGCGCCCCATCTTTAGCCAAAAACATTCAGTACTTC. The chain is built from TRBV5-8 and TRBJ2-4; unclear D gene. The CDR3 loop spans 15 amino acids. The V end was cut by 4 bases, the J end by 0 bases, with 11 bases between. Germline V lookup: CDR1 SGHTS, CDR2 YDEGEE.

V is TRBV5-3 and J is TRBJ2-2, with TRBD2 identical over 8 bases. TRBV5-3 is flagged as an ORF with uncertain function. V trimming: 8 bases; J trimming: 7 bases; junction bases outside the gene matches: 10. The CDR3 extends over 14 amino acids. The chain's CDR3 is CASSPGLVGGELFF. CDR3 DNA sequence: TGTGCCAGCAGCCCGGGACTAGTCGGCGGGGAGCTGTTTTTT.

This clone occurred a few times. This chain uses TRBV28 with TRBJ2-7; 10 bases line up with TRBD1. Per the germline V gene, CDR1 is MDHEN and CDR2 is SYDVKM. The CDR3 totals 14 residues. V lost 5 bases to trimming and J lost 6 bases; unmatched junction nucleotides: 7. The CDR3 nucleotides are TGTGCCAGCAGTCTTGGGGACAGGGGAGGCGAGCAGTACTTC. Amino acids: CASSLGDRGGEQYF.

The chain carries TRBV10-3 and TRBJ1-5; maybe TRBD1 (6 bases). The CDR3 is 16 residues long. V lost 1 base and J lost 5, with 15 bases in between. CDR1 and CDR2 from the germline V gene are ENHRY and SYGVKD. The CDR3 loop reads CAISELGGIGDQPQHF. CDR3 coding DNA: TGTGCCATCAGTGAGTTAGGGGGGATCGGGGATCAGCCCCAGCATTTT.

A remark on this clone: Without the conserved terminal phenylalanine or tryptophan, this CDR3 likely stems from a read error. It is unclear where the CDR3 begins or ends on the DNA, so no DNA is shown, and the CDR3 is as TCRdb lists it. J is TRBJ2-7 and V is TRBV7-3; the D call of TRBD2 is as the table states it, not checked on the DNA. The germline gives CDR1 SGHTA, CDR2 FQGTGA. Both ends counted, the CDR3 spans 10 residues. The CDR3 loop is CASSSHRERL.

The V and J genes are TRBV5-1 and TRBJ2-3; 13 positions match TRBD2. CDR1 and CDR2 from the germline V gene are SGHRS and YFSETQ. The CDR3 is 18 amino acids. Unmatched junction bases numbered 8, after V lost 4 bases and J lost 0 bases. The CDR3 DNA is TGCGCCAGCAGCCGAGGACTAGCGGGAGCGTCTAGCACAGATACGCAGTATTTT. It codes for CASSRGLAGASSTDTQYF.

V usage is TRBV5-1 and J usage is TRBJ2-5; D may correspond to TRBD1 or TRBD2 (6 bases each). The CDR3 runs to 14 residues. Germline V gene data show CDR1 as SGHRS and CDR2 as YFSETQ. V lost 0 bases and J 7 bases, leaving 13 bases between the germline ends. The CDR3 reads CASSLGTGAVTQYF. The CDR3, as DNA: TGCGCCAGCAGCTTGGGGACGGGGGCCGTGACCCAGTACTTC.

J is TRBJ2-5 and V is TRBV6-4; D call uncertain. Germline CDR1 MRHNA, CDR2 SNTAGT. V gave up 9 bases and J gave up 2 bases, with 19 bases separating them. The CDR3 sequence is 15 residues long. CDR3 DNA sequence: TGTGCCAGGGAGACTTTTGTGGGTCGGCAAGAGACCCAGTACTTC. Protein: CARETFVGRQETQYF.